This TCR beta chain emerged from a study of regulatory T cells in long-lasting Graves disease. Study-level points and caveats: Accuracy could have been hurt by small sample size.

This clonotype was seen many times. Antigen specificity is unknown. Time point described: persistent/refractory GD, antithyroid drugs over 5 years with positive TRAb. RNA from PBMCs was the source of the TCR library. The CDR3 is 16 amino acids. The J segment lost 3 bases and the V segment lost 5 bases, leaving 5 bases of the junction unmatched. CDR1 is MNHEY, CDR2 SVGEGT, per germline. Through Arm-PCR of CDR3 regions and iRepertoire HTBI primers, TCR beta libraries were built. Source study methods: The samples included approximately 62 TRBV and some 15 TRBJ segments. TCRdb processed the multiplex PCR reads anew with MiXCR; each CDR3 protein has one entry. Here the V and J calls rest on TCRdb's processing, not on the authors' analysis. The sample yields about 660,000 distinct CDR3 sequences, roughly 30% seen once.

Here the sequenced sample was peripheral blood mononuclear cells (PBMCs), taken when the disease was refractory, from a patient treated with antithyroid drugs. The chain has TRBV6-2 or TRBV6-3 and TRBJ2-7, with 15 bases lining up with TRBD2. The origin of this receptor is a female donor with Graves disease. The CDR3 coding sequence is TGTGCCAGCAGTCCAGGACTAGCGGGAGGGGGCTACGAGCAGTACTTC. Translating it yields CASSPGLAGGGYEQYF.